The table lists the clone carrying this T cell receptor beta chain with a few counts. Its antigen is as yet unknown. TCRdb recomputed calls from the 5' RACE reads with MiXCR, one row per CDR3 protein. The repertoire has around 180,000 distinct CDR3 sequences, 10% to 15% of them found once; the top ten carry roughly 11%. V gave up 7 bases and J gave up 7 bases; unmatched junction bases: 11. CDR1 is SGHRS, CDR2 YFSETQ, per germline. The CDR3 consists of 14 residues. The record originates from a study of CD8 T cells in ankylosing spondylitis. Study-wide results and limits: Matched ankylosing spondylitis synovial fluid reportedly showed significant enrichment of disease-linked clones.

Sample: blood, either unsorted or a sorted T cell fraction (not recorded which). The TCR sequence derives from a female donor with ankylosing spondylitis or in good health (not recorded which). The chain combines TRBV5-1 with TRBJ1-2; 9 nucleotides line up with TRBD1. The CDR3, as DNA: TGCGCCAGCCATGAAGGGACAGGGACGGGTGGCTACACCTTC. Translated, it gives CASHEGTGTGGYTF.